The rows below give T cell receptor beta chains drawn from one sample of a study of cytomegalovirus exposure and HLA in healthy donors. Only in-frame clones appear in the TCRdb table, and some are missing; sequencing was by immunoSEQ multiplex PCR. The sample has tens of thousands of clones, 7.6% seen once; the top ten hold approximately 2.4%. Sequencing input: PBMCs. These receptors came from a middle-aged man in good health and CMV-seronegative. The conserved cysteine and the conserved F or W are not part of the CDR3 here.

CDR3	V	J
AISESGQGSGYP	TRBV10-3	TRBJ1-2
ASSLAAEVGETQY	TRBV28	TRBJ2-5
AGSVEAGGPFGDNEQF	TRBV9	TRBJ2-1
ASSHPRGGGYNEQF	TRBV4-1	TRBJ2-1
AWSGGRANGYT	TRBV30	TRBJ1-2
ASSPVTSGRAASCIFRELF	TRBV18	TRBJ2-2
ASSAKRTSGPLRDTQY	TRBV7-9	TRBJ2-3
ASSPGVGKNIQY	TRBV5-1	TRBJ2-4
ASRHGQGLTYEQY	TRBV6-6	TRBJ2-7
ASSLDRNQPQH	TRBV7-8	TRBJ1-5
ASSLRTSEQNYNEQF	TRBV7-6	TRBJ2-1
ASSQVFQSDTQY	TRBV4-1	TRBJ2-3
ASSPRQGSAEAF	TRBV7-3	TRBJ1-1
ASSVQDTGELF	TRBV5-1	TRBJ2-2
ASSPFDGSSGNTIY	TRBV18	TRBJ1-3
ASSTDRGTNEKLF	TRBV2	TRBJ1-4
SVVWLQGGPREQY	TRBV29-1	TRBJ2-7
ASIRQGSGNTIY	TRBV6-1	TRBJ1-3
ASTGLGPAGEKLF	TRBV6-1	TRBJ1-4
ASSRQGSYNEQF	TRBV6-1	TRBJ2-1
ASSRDSGELF	TRBV2	TRBJ2-2
ASSFRTGITKNIQY	TRBV5-5	TRBJ2-4